This TCR beta chain appears in the sequencing data of a study of Tregs in tolerant kidney transplant recipients. Study summary: Mixed chimerism was transient after nonmyeloablative marrow transplants from related graft donors. Study-wide results and caveats: No direct test of biological reproducibility was done here.

The CDR3 has 15 amino acids. The trim removed 5 bases at V and 1 base at J, leaving 7 bases unmatched. Germline loops: CDR1 LGHNT, CDR2 FRNRAP. In the case of this clone: What it binds is unknown.

Produced via immunoSEQ multiplex PCR; TCRdb's table is partial and in-frame only. The sample includes roughly 66,000 clones, roughly 90% seen only once; the top ten take over 9.5%. The chain uses TRBV12-5 and TRBJ2-7, with TRBD1 matching over 8 bases. Sequences were derived from CD8+ T cells from blood, sampled before the transplant. This TCR was sampled from a human donor who received a combined kidney and bone marrow transplant. In DNA form, the CDR3 reads TGTGCTAGTGGTCCTGGACAGGGCTCATCCTACGAGCAGTACTTC. This translates into CASGPGQGSSYEQYF.